Sequencing of this TCR beta chain was carried out in a study of cytomegalovirus exposure and HLA in healthy donors. As for this clone: Its antigen is currently unknown.

The PCR made use of 60 Vbeta and 13 Jbeta primers. Some clones are missing from TCRdb's copy, which holds only in-frame ones; the method was immunoSEQ multiplex PCR. This sample has 110,000 or so clones, with around 77% found just once. The germline gives CDR1 SEHNR, CDR2 FQNEAQ (reference sequence). The CDR3 spans 16 residues. Trimming at V came to 5 bases and at J to 11 bases, leaving 14 bases not matched to a gene. Whole-study findings and limits: Testing in vitro showed a few CMV-associated chains specific for CMV antigens. Donor immune exposure was known only as CMV serostatus.

The source is a woman aged 30 to 39 in good health and CMV-seropositive. The sample was PBMCs. The chain joins TRBV7-9 to TRBJ1-5; 11 bases align to TRBD1. CDR3 DNA sequence: TGTGCCAGCAGCCAGCCGGGACAGGGGGTACTTTTATCCCAGCATTTT. Its translation: CASSQPGQGVLLSQHF.